This TCR beta chain emerged from a study of response to subunit inactivated influenza vaccine. Notes on this clonotype: Its antigen is unidentified.

TCRdb reanalysed the RT-PCR reads using MiXCR and keeps one entry per CDR3 protein. The sample holds about 500,000 distinct CDR3 sequences, 16% seen once. Germline V gene sequence: CDR1 MGHRA, CDR2 YSYEKL. The J segment lost 4 bases and the V segment lost 4 bases, leaving 5 bases of the junction unmatched. The CDR3 has 17 residues. Overall study results and limits: Few additional T cells are recruited per seasonal influenza vaccination, authors suggested.

This rearrangement joins TRBV4-1 to TRBJ2-1, with 15 nucleotides matching TRBD2. The clonotype originates from a man between 50 and 69 years old who received an inactivated influenza vaccine. This specimen was CD4+ T cells sorted from PBMCs, taken about 23 months after vaccination. The CDR3 DNA reads TGCGCCAGCAGCCCGGGACTAGCGGGGGGCCTATACAATGAGCAGTTCTTC. Its translation: CASSPGLAGGLYNEQFF.